Listed below are T cell receptor beta chains from one sample, sequenced in a study of blood T cell repertoires in COVID-19. Using immunoSEQ multiplex PCR, the repertoire was profiled, and TCRdb retains in-frame clones only, with some absent. The sample yields some 200,000 clones, roughly 80% seen once. The sequencing input was PBMCs or T cells enriched from blood (not recorded which). Source of these receptors: a man aged 35 to 55 who had recovered from COVID-19. CDR3s include the opening cysteine and the closing phenylalanine or tryptophan.

V	J	CDR3
TRBV11-2	TRBJ1-3	CASSLDLAQNTIYF
TRBV24-1	TRBJ2-3	CATSDADFTDTQYF
TRBV4-1	TRBJ2-2	CASSQDQLIDRTNTGELFF
TRBV12-3/TRBV12-4	TRBJ2-5	CASSGTLQETQYF
TRBV5-6	TRBJ2-2	CASSSTRDSPTGELFF
TRBV20-1	TRBJ1-3	CSASLGQVGNTIYF
TRBV7-3	TRBJ2-7	CASSSYSGYEQYF
TRBV7-9	TRBJ2-3	CASSSRDRVAQYF
TRBV2	TRBJ2-3	CASREGSGPDTQYF
TRBV18	TRBJ1-1	CASSSGQGKEAFF
TRBV14	TRBJ2-1	CASSRDLSSYNEQFF
TRBV18	TRBJ1-1	CASSPRQGDYTEAFF
TRBV6-4	TRBJ2-1	CASSPLAGGPDEQFF
TRBV28	TRBJ1-6	CASRTFGTGENSPLHF
TRBV2	TRBJ1-2	CASSDFLSRYGYTF
TRBV19	TRBJ1-2	CASSIGAAGQGGYTF
TRBV6-2/TRBV6-3	TRBJ1-6	CASSYASVRVNSPLHF
TRBV9	TRBJ2-5	CASSPRVGGGETQYF
TRBV27	TRBJ1-3	CASSLSSGGYSGNTIYF
TRBV19	TRBJ1-1	CASSHRDRGGGPEAFF
TRBV18	TRBJ2-7	CASSPGRDEQYF
TRBV5-4	TRBJ2-1	CASSLPPGQGLNEQFF
TRBV13	TRBJ1-3	CASSLEGGPSGNTIYF
TRBV5-4	TRBJ2-1	CASGATGLAVNEQFF
TRBV7-3	TRBJ2-1	CASSLGIGAGGRNEQFF
TRBV3-1/TRBV3-2	TRBJ1-1	CASSHRGYTEAFF
TRBV11-2	TRBJ2-5	CASLPGGGETQYF